One T cell receptor (beta chain) is described in this entry. The antigen is undetermined. This sample is part of a study of OX40 agonist ivuxolimab in advanced cancers. At the level of the study: Enrollees could have had prior anti-PD-1, anti-PD-L1 or anti-CTLA-4 therapy, which 35% to 40% had received. Regarding the study as a whole: At 0.1 to 3.0 mg/kg, clonal expansion of CD4+ and CD8+ blood T cells had occurred by week 6. More expanded clones were seen, on average, in CD8+ T cells than in CD4+.

Samples of blood were obtained at baseline, on cycle 4 day 1, and on cycle 7 day 1. Using immunoSEQ multiplex PCR, the repertoire was profiled, and TCRdb retains in-frame clones only, with some absent. The profile shows 80,000 to 100,000 clones, around 91% of them singletons. V lost 3 bases, J lost 7 bases, and 10 bases lay in between. Germline CDR1 is LNHDA and CDR2 is SQIVND (reference sequence). The CDR3 has 14 amino acids. This receptor was identified in an adult with an advanced solid tumor such as melanoma, head and neck, liver or kidney cancer. Here the sequenced sample was CD4+ or CD8+ T cells sorted from blood, taken in a trial of the OX40 agonist ivuxolimab. The chain has TRBV19 and TRBJ1-6, with D tentatively TRBD1 (5 bases). CDR3 protein: CASSIGTPNSPLHF. The DNA for the CDR3 is TGTGCCAGTAGTATCGGGACCCCAAATTCACCCCTCCACTTT.